The rows below give T cell receptor beta chains drawn from one sample of a study of blood T cells in healthy people across ages. A single record per CDR3 protein comes from TCRdb applying MiXCR to the 5' RACE reads. The sample has roughly 900,000 distinct CDR3 sequences, roughly 43% seen once; the top ten hold 13%. Sequenced: blood. Receptors originate from a man aged 30 to 39 in good health. CDR3s include the opening cysteine and the closing phenylalanine or tryptophan. Each record gives: clone size, V gene, J gene, D gene, CDR3 length, CDR3 DNA, CDR3 protein. D genes are given only for firm matches. Clone size is given for some rows only: seen once, a few or many times, or a class if the clone is expanded.

size: -
V: TRBV5-6
J: TRBJ2-3
D: -
length: 17
DNA: TGTGCCAGCAGCTGGGGTGCGGTGGGTTTAGGAACAGATACGCAGTATTTT
CDR3: CASSWGAVGLGTDTQYF

size: once
V: TRBV12-3/TRBV12-4
J: TRBJ2-3
D: TRBD2
length: 15
DNA: TGTGCCAGCAGTCCTTCTAGGCGGGGGGCAGATACGCAGTATTTT
CDR3: CASSPSRRGADTQYF

size: few
V: TRBV4-1
J: TRBJ2-5
D: -
length: 15
DNA: TGCGCCAGCAGCCAAGAATCGGGCAGTCAAGAGACCCAGTACTTC
CDR3: CASSQESGSQETQYF

size: few
V: TRBV7-2
J: TRBJ2-5
D: -
length: 13
DNA: TGTGCCAGCAGCTTAGCGCATGGAGAGACCCAGTACTTC
CDR3: CASSLAHGETQYF

size: few
V: TRBV5-5
J: TRBJ2-3
D: TRBD1
length: 15
DNA: TGTGCCAGCAGGTACCCGGGACAGGGCCCAGATACGCAGTATTTT
CDR3: CASRYPGQGPDTQYF

size: -
V: TRBV6-5
J: TRBJ1-3
D: -
length: 13
DNA: TGTGCCAGCACTAACCGGGGTGTAAACACCATATATTTT
CDR3: CASTNRGVNTIYF

size: -
V: TRBV7-9
J: TRBJ2-1
D: -
length: 17
DNA: TGTGCCAGCAGCTCCACGGCCGGGCTTAGCTCCTACAATGAGCAGTTCTTC
CDR3: CASSSTAGLSSYNEQFF

size: -
V: TRBV12-3/TRBV12-4
J: TRBJ2-1
D: TRBD1
length: 15
DNA: TGTGCCAGCAGCCCGACAGGGGGTCTGGACAATGAGCAGTTCTTC
CDR3: CASSPTGGLDNEQFF

size: few
V: TRBV20-1
J: TRBJ1-6
D: -
length: 15
DNA: TGCAGTGCTCAATGGGCCGCTACCTATAATTCACCCCTCCACTTT
CDR3: CSAQWAATYNSPLHF

size: -
V: TRBV6-2/TRBV6-3
J: TRBJ2-7
D: TRBD1
length: 17
DNA: TGTGCCAGCAGTTACTACCTGGGACAGGTTACGAACTACGAGCAGTACTTC
CDR3: CASSYYLGQVTNYEQYF

size: -
V: TRBV7-6
J: TRBJ2-7
D: -
length: 16
DNA: TGTGCCAGCAGCCTCCCTGGTGAACCCGGCTCCTACGAGCAGTACTTC
CDR3: CASSLPGEPGSYEQYF

size: few
V: TRBV2
J: TRBJ2-3
D: -
length: 14
DNA: TGTGCCAGCAGGCCTCAGACTAACACAGATACGCAGTATTTT
CDR3: CASRPQTNTDTQYF

size: -
V: TRBV5-5
J: TRBJ2-2
D: TRBD1
length: 16
DNA: TGTGCCAGCAGCTTTCCGGGACAGGGGTCCCCCGGGGAGCTGTTTTTT
CDR3: CASSFPGQGSPGELFF

size: -
V: TRBV7-9
J: TRBJ1-4
D: -
length: 15
DNA: TGTGCCAGCAGCGCGGACTTTGGGGCTAATGAAAAACTGTTTTTT
CDR3: CASSADFGANEKLFF

size: -
V: TRBV5-1
J: TRBJ2-7
D: TRBD1
length: 14
DNA: TGCGCCAGCAGCCTGGACAGGAACTCCTACGAGCAGTACTTC
CDR3: CASSLDRNSYEQYF

size: many
V: TRBV3-1
J: TRBJ2-4
D: -
length: 15
DNA: TGTGCCAGCAGCCAAGTTAGGGGGACTGAGAGCATTCAGTACTTC
CDR3: CASSQVRGTESIQYF

size: -
V: TRBV20-1
J: TRBJ2-1
D: -
length: 9
DNA: TGCAGTGCCGGGAATGAGCAGTTCTTC
CDR3: CSAGNEQFF

size: few
V: TRBV10-2
J: TRBJ2-7
D: TRBD1
length: 14
DNA: TGCGCCAGCGGCACCGGGACAAGGACAGGCGAGCAGTACTTC
CDR3: CASGTGTRTGEQYF

size: few
V: TRBV3-1
J: TRBJ2-7
D: -
length: 12
DNA: TGTGCCAGCAGCCAAACTCGATACGAGCAGTACTTC
CDR3: CASSQTRYEQYF

size: once
V: TRBV20-1
J: TRBJ2-1
D: TRBD1
length: 14
DNA: TGCAGTGTTGAGCCGGGACAGGGGAGCAATGAGCAGTTCTTC
CDR3: CSVEPGQGSNEQFF

size: -
V: TRBV11-2
J: TRBJ2-5
D: -
length: 15
DNA: TGTGCCAGCAGCTTGGGAAACAGGGTAGGGGAGACCCAGTACTTC
CDR3: CASSLGNRVGETQYF

size: once
V: TRBV9
J: TRBJ2-2
D: TRBD2
length: 17
DNA: TGTGCCAGCAGCACCCAGATAGCGGGGGCCAATACCGGGGAGCTGTTTTTT
CDR3: CASSTQIAGANTGELFF

size: -
V: TRBV7-9
J: TRBJ1-5
D: -
length: 14
DNA: TGTGCCAGCAGCTTAGCAGGGGTTGATCAGCCCCAGCATTTT
CDR3: CASSLAGVDQPQHF

size: -
V: TRBV27
J: TRBJ1-2
D: TRBD1
length: 16
DNA: TGTGCCAGCACCACCCGACAGGGGGCGGCGGTCTATGGCTACACCTTC
CDR3: CASTTRQGAAVYGYTF

size: -
V: TRBV4-2
J: TRBJ2-1
D: TRBD2
length: 16
DNA: TGTGCCAGCAGCCAAGACCGCGGGGGGACCGACAATGAGCAGTTCTTC
CDR3: CASSQDRGGTDNEQFF

size: few
V: TRBV6-2/TRBV6-3
J: TRBJ1-1
D: TRBD1
length: 17
DNA: TGTGCCAGCAGTCCATGGGGGACAGGGATTATGAACACTGAAGCTTTCTTT
CDR3: CASSPWGTGIMNTEAFF

size: -
V: TRBV20-1
J: TRBJ1-2
D: TRBD1
length: 13
DNA: TGCAGTGCTGGACAAGACAGGGAGAATGGCTACACCTTC
CDR3: CSAGQDRENGYTF